Each of the 17 T cell receptor beta chains below was sequenced from the same sample in a study of cytomegalovirus exposure and HLA in healthy donors. The PCR made use of 60 Vbeta and 13 Jbeta primers. Sequencing was performed with immunoSEQ multiplex PCR; in TCRdb, only in-frame clones are kept and a portion is missing. This table holds about 230,000 clones, around 83% found once. Source material: PBMCs. These receptors originate from a girl between 2 and 10 years old in good health and CMV-seronegative.

The chain employs TRBV5-4 and TRBJ2-1; 9 nucleotides match TRBD2. This CDR3 contains 16 residues. J gave up 9 bases and V 2 bases, and 12 bases lay outside the gene matches. Germline V lookup: CDR1 SGHNT, CDR2 YYREEE (reference sequence). The CDR3 loop is CASSFQAAGGFIEQFF. CDR3 DNA: TGTGCCAGCAGCTTCCAGGCAGCGGGAGGATTTATTGAGCAGTTCTTC. Complete variable domain (other parts from reference TRBV5-4 and TRBJ2-1): ETGVTQSPTHLIKTRGQQVTLRCSSQSGHNTVSWYQQALGQGPQFIFQYYREEENGRGNFPPRFSGLQFPNYSSELNVNALELDDSALYLCASSFQAAGGFIEQFFGPGTRLTVL.

This sequence joins TRBV4-2 and TRBJ2-2; 8 bases are shared with TRBD2. The CDR3 spans 17 residues. Germline CDR1 and CDR2: LGHNA and YNFKEQ. V shed 0 bases and J 7 bases; nucleotides not matched to a gene: 10. This CDR3 is CASSQDRERETIGELFF. CDR3 coding DNA: TGTGCCAGCAGCCAAGATCGAGAGCGGGAGACGATCGGGGAGCTGTTTTTT.

Only a few counts were recorded for this clone. This sequence joins TRBV4-1 and TRBJ1-2; tentative D call: TRBD1 (5 bases). CDR3 size: 15 residues. With 1 base removed from V and 4 bases from J, the gap between germline ends came to 13 bases. Germline CDR1 MGHRA, CDR2 YSYEKL. CDR3 sequence: CASSQGGGVTYGYTF. In DNA, the CDR3 is TGCGCCAGCAGCCAAGGGGGAGGGGTAACCTATGGCTACACCTTC.

The CDR3 reads CASSEQGAVLETQYF. For the CDR3, the DNA is TGTGCCAGCAGTGAACAGGGGGCTGTATTGGAGACCCAGTACTTC. The V and J genes are TRBV2 and TRBJ2-5; 8 bases map to TRBD1. V was pared by 2 bases and J by 5 bases, with 7 bases of the junction left unmatched. The CDR3 is 15 amino acids. CDR1 is SNHLY and CDR2 is FYNNEI in the germline V gene. Full variable domain (missing parts from reference TRBV2 and TRBJ2-5): EPEVTQTPSHQVTQMGQEVILRCVPISNHLYFYWYRQILGQKVEFLVSFYNNEISEKSEIFDDQFSVERPDGSNFTLKIRSTKLEDSAMYFCASSEQGAVLETQYFGPGTRLLVL.

V gene TRBV6-1 combines with J gene TRBJ2-1; TRBD2 might be the D (5 bases). This CDR3 is built from 13 residues. Trimming left V 0 bases short and J 6 bases short, with 6 bases between. Germline V gene sequence: CDR1 MNHNS, CDR2 SASEGT. CDR3 nucleotide sequence: TGTGCCAGCAGTGAAGCAGGAGGCAATGAGCAGTTCTTC. Translation: CASSEAGGNEQFF.

V is TRBV6-1 and J is TRBJ1-1; 10 bases agree with TRBD1. V was clipped by 8 bases and J by 6 bases; unmatched bases: 9. The CDR3 consists of 14 residues. The germline gives CDR1 MNHNS, CDR2 SASEGT. The CDR3 loop is CASSGQGGASEAFF. Written as DNA, the CDR3 is TGTGCCAGCTCTGGACAGGGGGGAGCCTCTGAAGCTTTCTTT.

The J gene is TRBJ2-3, the V gene TRBV5-4, with TRBD1 as a possible D gene (5 bases). Trimming took 0 bases from V and 0 from J, leaving 8 bases between them. This CDR3 contains 15 residues. Germline CDR1 SGHNT, CDR2 YYREEE (reference sequence). As DNA, the CDR3 is TGTGCCAGCAGCTTGGAAGGGGTCAGCACAGATACGCAGTATTTT. Residues: CASSLEGVSTDTQYF.

The V gene is TRBV7-9, the J gene TRBJ2-1; tentative D call: TRBD1 (5 bases). The CDR3 contains 14 residues. The germline V gene has CDR1 SEHNR and CDR2 FQNEAQ (reference sequence). V was pared by 5 bases and J by 6 bases, with 14 bases between. CDR3 sequence: CASSPAGWGNEQFF. The CDR3 DNA sequence: TGTGCCAGCAGCCCCGCAGGGTGGGGCAATGAGCAGTTCTTC. The full variable domain, in which reference TRBV7-9 and TRBJ2-1 provide the parts outside the CDR3, is DTGVSQNPRHKITKRGQNVTFRCDPISEHNRLYWYRQTLGQGPEFLTYFQNEAQLEKSRLLSDRFSAERPKGSFSTLEIQRTEQGDSAMYLCASSPAGWGNEQFFGPGTRLTVL.

J is TRBJ2-7 and V is TRBV30, with a tentative D call TRBD2 (5 bases). V lost 0 bases and J lost 5, with 14 bases in between. CDR3 size: 14 residues. Per germline, CDR1 GTSNPN and CDR2 SVGIG (reference sequence). The CDR3 DNA reads as TGTGCCTGGAGTGTAGGGCCTAGCCCCAACGAGCAGTACTTC. This translates into CAWSVGPSPNEQYF. Supplemented by reference TRBV30 and TRBJ2-7, the full variable domain reads SQTIHQWPATLVQPVGSPLSLECTVEGTSNPNLYWYRQAAGRGLQLLFYSVGIGQISSEVPQNLSASRPQDRQFILSSKKLLLSDSGFYLCAWSVGPSPNEQYFGPGTRLTVT.

CDR3 nucleotides: TGTGCCAGCAGCGTAGCCCCTAGGAGACCAACTAATGAAAAACTGTTTTTT. Translated, it gives CASSVAPRRPTNEKLFF. The J gene is TRBJ1-4, the V gene TRBV9, with D hard to call. Trimming pared 0 bases from V and 0 bases from J, leaving 12 bases between. Germline CDR1 and CDR2: SGDLS and YYNGEE. This CDR3 comprises 17 residues.

The genes are TRBV19 and TRBJ2-1; a weak D match, TRBD2 (6 bases). CDR1 LNHDA and CDR2 SQIVND come from the germline V gene (reference sequence). The V end lost 5 bases, the J end lost 5 bases, and 22 bases lay between the germline ends. This CDR3 comprises 17 residues. CDR3 in DNA: TGTGCCAGTAGTTATTTCTCGCGGGGTAGGATGAACAATGAGCAGTTCTTC. This encodes CASSYFSRGRMNNEQFF.

This clone was picked up a small number of times. The same CDR3 can be traced to other DNA sequences in this sample. The chain links TRBV9 to TRBJ1-3, with TRBD1 as a possible D gene (6 bases). Trimming removed 4 bases from V and 4 bases from J, with 12 bases in between. This CDR3 is built from 14 residues. CDR1 and CDR2 (germline): SGDLS, YYNGEE. The CDR3 protein is CASSSTGSGNTIYF. CDR3 DNA sequence: TGTGCCAGCAGCTCGACAGGATCCGGAAACACCATATATTTT. Combining the CDR3 with reference TRBV9 and TRBJ1-3 gives the whole variable domain DSGVTQTPKHLITATGQRVTLRCSPRSGDLSVYWYQQSLDQGLQFLIQYYNGEERAKGNILERFSAQQFPDLHSELNLSSLELGDSALYFCASSSTGSGNTIYFGEGSWLTVV.

This rearrangement joins TRBV6-1 to TRBJ2-5; D is undetermined. Per the germline V gene, CDR1 is MNHNS and CDR2 is SASEGT. V lost 3 bases and J 4 bases, leaving 6 bases between the germline ends. The CDR3 is made up of 12 amino acids. CDR3 amino acids: CASSDSLETQYF. DNA for the CDR3: TGTGCCAGCAGTGACAGTTTAGAGACCCAGTACTTC.

The genes are TRBV11-2 and TRBJ2-1; 7 bases are shared with TRBD2. V lost 1 base and J lost 4; bases outside the gene matches: 7. Germline CDR1 and CDR2: SGHAT and FQNNGV. The CDR3 runs 16 residues. In DNA, the CDR3 is TGTGCCAGCAGCTTAGCCCCCACTAGCGTGTACAATGAGCAGTTCTTC. Protein: CASSLAPTSVYNEQFF.

This chain links TRBV6-1 with TRBJ2-7, with 9 bases that match TRBD1. The V gene end was trimmed by 0 bases and the J gene end by 6 bases; junction bases not matched to a gene: 6. The germline V gene encodes CDR1 MNHNS and CDR2 SASEGT. The CDR3 consists of 15 residues. DNA for the CDR3: TGTGCCAGCAGTGAAGCAGGACAGGGGATTCGCGAGCAGTACTTC. Residues: CASSEAGQGIREQYF.

The chain carries TRBV12-5 and TRBJ2-6; possibly TRBD2 for D (5 bases). The CDR3 has 14 amino acids. V shed 3 bases and J shed 9 bases, with 12 bases lying between them. Germline V CDR1 and CDR2: LGHNT, FRNRAP. The CDR3 loop is CASGLSGPGNVLTF. CDR3 nucleotides: TGTGCTAGTGGTTTAAGCGGCCCCGGCAACGTCCTGACTTTC.

The rearrangement uses TRBV7-8 and TRBJ1-5; no reliable D call. Per germline, CDR1 SGHVS and CDR2 FQNEAQ. The CDR3 has 17 residues. Trimming left V 4 bases short and J 0 bases short, with 16 bases between. CDR3 nucleotides: TGTGCCAGCAGCTCCCTCGACGGAGTCTATAGCAATCAGCCCCAGCATTTT. Amino acid sequence: CASSSLDGVYSNQPQHF.